This T cell receptor beta chain originates from a study of Ad26.COV2.S vaccination and SARS-CoV-2 variants. Whole-study findings and limits: TCR breadth and depth estimates may have understated total T cell responses.

Treatment indicated: around 19 received Ad26.COV2.S at low or high dose, single or two shots; 5 received placebo; per-sample allocation not given. Sampling was performed 63 days after the first vaccine or placebo injection. Spike of the Wuhan-strain SARS-CoV-2 was expressed by an Ad26 vector, which formed the vaccine. This table comes from immunoSEQ multiplex PCR, and its TCRdb copy is limited to in-frame clones, with some not included. The sample consists of 430,000 or so clones, 75% to 95% of them appearing once. A note on this clone: Its antigen is unidentified.

Sample: peripheral blood, taken in a trial of Ad26.COV2.S vaccine versus placebo. The receptor's source is a person aged 18-65 years who received the Ad26.COV2.S COVID-19 vaccine or a placebo.

The chain's CDR3 is CASSKPGQRPNTEAFF. The CDR3 DNA follows: TGTGCCAGCAGTAAGCCGGGACAGAGACCGAACACTGAAGCTTTCTTT. This rearrangement joins TRBV21-1 to TRBJ1-1; the D call TRBD1 from the table was never checked on the DNA. TRBV21-1 is termed a pseudogene. This CDR3 spans 16 amino acids.